This T cell receptor (beta chain) was documented in a study of shared clonotypes between healthy human individuals. In this sample, this clone turned up a few times. Other DNA sequences in this specimen translate into the identical CDR3. The table came from immunoSEQ multiplex PCR; TCRdb's copy has only in-frame clones and leaves some out. This repertoire shows millions of clones, 85% to 95% found once; its top ten account for 0.39%. The CDR3 totals 12 residues. Unmatched junction bases numbered 1, after V lost 2 bases and J lost 8 bases. CDR1 and CDR2 from the germline V gene are SGHRS and YFSETQ. Source material: naive CD4+ T cells from PBMCs. Subset noted: CD45RA+ positively selected. J is TRBJ1-1 and V is TRBV5-1; 9 bases match TRBD1. The sequence derives from a man aged 18 to 29 in good health. Some clones in this sample may be carry-over from other donors' samples. CDR3 amino acids: CASSFGQGEAFF. The CDR3 coding sequence is TGCGCCAGCAGCTTTGGACAGGGGGAAGCTTTCTTT.